The clone carrying this TCR beta chain appeared a few times. Its matching antigen is unknown. The CDR3 runs to 13 residues. Germline CDR1 is GTSNPN and CDR2 is SVGIG (reference sequence). Primers for the PCR totalled 60 Vbeta and 13 Jbeta. In the authors' workflow: Counted up in a later analysis, unique TCR beta chains came to some 72 million, with roughly 11 million shared. TCRdb's table, derived via immunoSEQ multiplex PCR, lists solely in-frame clones and lacks some. From that table come the V and J calls and clone size; the DNA was used to work out D and trimming. Among about 82,000 clones listed, approximately 80% were seen once. The data derive from a study of cytomegalovirus exposure and HLA in healthy donors. Findings and caveats of the study: Solely CMV serostatus was available to characterize immune exposure. A previous analysis found most TCR beta V segments productive roughly 87% or roughly 30% of the time. The study flagged about 150 TCR beta chains as cytomegalovirus-associated.

The sequence came from a man aged 50 to 59 in good health and CMV-seronegative. Sequenced input: PBMCs. The gene calls are TRBV30 and TRBJ2-5, with D possibly matching TRBD2 (5 bases). The tail of the sequence fits TRBJ2-7 better, so the J call may be wrong. The CDR3 here is CAWGLNKVDEQYF. CDR3 nucleotides: TGTGCCTGGGGACTGAACAAGGTCGACGAGCAGTACTTC.